Here is one T cell receptor beta chain with its context. No antigen is known for it. This sample was included in a study of immune evolution from preneoplasia to lung adenocarcinoma. Study conclusions and caveats: Top clone frequencies peaked in normal lung, apparently declining through invasive adenocarcinoma. Compared with EGFR-mutant or double wild-type lesions, KRAS-mutant nodules were more clonal.

Data came from immunoSEQ multiplex PCR; TCRdb stores just in-frame clones and leaves some out. The sample includes some 4,000 clones, 79% seen only once; the top ten take more than 25%. Resections took place in Japan or China from 2014 to 2017. H&E slides confirmed each diagnosis, reviewed by two pathologists independently. Germline V gene sequence: CDR1 SGHTA, CDR2 FQGNSA. The CDR3 totals 16 residues. The junction had 9 bases not matched to a gene; V was cut back by 5 bases and J by 1 base. The sequencing sample was made of FFPE invasive lung adenocarcinoma tissue. This rearrangement joins TRBV7-2 to TRBJ2-3; 7 positions agree with TRBD2. This clonotype originated in a person aged 35 to 65 with lung adenocarcinoma. Some clones in this sample may be carry-over from other donors' samples. The CDR3: CASSKVGGTRTDTQYF. The CDR3 DNA sequence: TGTGCCAGCAGCAAGGTGGGGGGGACCCGCACAGATACGCAGTATTTT.